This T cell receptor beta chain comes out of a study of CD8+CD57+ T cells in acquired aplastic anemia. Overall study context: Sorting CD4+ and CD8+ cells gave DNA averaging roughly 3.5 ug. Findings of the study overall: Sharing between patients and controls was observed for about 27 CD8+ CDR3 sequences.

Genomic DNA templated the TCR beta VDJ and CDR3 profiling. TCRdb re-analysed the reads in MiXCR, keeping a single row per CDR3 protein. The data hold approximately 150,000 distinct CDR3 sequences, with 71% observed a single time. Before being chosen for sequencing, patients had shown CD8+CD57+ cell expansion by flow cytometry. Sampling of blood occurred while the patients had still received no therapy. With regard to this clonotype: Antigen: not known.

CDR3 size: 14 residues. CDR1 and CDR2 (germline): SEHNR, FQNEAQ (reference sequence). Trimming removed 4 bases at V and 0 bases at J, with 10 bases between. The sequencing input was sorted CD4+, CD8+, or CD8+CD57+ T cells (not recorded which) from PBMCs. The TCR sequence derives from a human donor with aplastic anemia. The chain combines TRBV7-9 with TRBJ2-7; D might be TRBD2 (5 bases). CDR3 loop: CASSSLTSSYEQYF. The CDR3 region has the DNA TGTGCCAGCAGCTCCCTTACTAGCTCCTACGAGCAGTACTTC.